This is a list of T cell receptor beta chains from one sample in a study of neurological immune-mediated disorders. One entry per CDR3 protein, called by TCRdb with MiXCR from the 5' RACE reads. This sample has about 82,000 distinct CDR3 sequences, with 2.5% to 3% found just once. The specimen sequenced was PBMCs. The receptors here all came from a woman aged 25 to 39 with multiple sclerosis. Each CDR3 is given with its conserved first and last residue. Fields, in order: CDR3 protein, CDR3 DNA, clone size, J gene, CDR3 length, D gene, V gene. A D gene is named only where the DNA matches it firmly. The size entry gives how often the clone was seen (once, few, many) or a class if it is expanded.

CASSEGPDYVEQYF	TGTGCCAGCAGTGAGGGACCGGACTACGTGGAGCAGTACTTC	many	TRBJ2-7	14	-	TRBV12-3/TRBV12-4
CASSAGTSGSGKTQYF	TGCGCCAGCAGCGCAGGGACTAGCGGGAGTGGAAAGACCCAGTACTTC	many	TRBJ2-5	16	TRBD2	TRBV5-1
CASSSLKEYTQYF	TGCGCCAGCAGTTCTTTGAAGGAGTATACGCAGTATTTT	many	TRBJ2-3	13	-	TRBV5-1
CASSEWLAGSSTDTQYF	TGTGCCAGCAGTGAATGGCTAGCGGGGTCCAGCACAGATACGCAGTATTTT	many	TRBJ2-3	17	TRBD2	TRBV2
CASSPPSGTVNEKLFF	TGCGCCAGCAGCCCCCCCTCCGGGACAGTAAATGAAAAACTGTTTTTT	many	TRBJ1-4	16	TRBD1	TRBV5-1
CASSPGLAGAETQYF	TGTGCCAGCTCACCGGGACTAGCGGGAGCAGAGACCCAGTACTTC	many	TRBJ2-5	15	TRBD2	TRBV18
CASSQRTSGTDNEQFF	TGTGCCAGCAGTCAGCGGACTAGCGGGACCGACAATGAGCAGTTCTTC	many	TRBJ2-1	16	TRBD2	TRBV6-2/TRBV6-3
CASSVGTYNEQFF	TGTGCCAGCAGTGTGGGAACATACAATGAGCAGTTCTTC	many	TRBJ2-1	13	-	TRBV2
CSAYGSPVQFF	TGCAGTGCTTACGGGAGCCCTGTGCAGTTCTTC	many	TRBJ2-1	11	-	TRBV20-1
CASSAGGNRLNTEAFF	TGTGCCAGCAGTGCAGGGGGAAACAGACTGAACACTGAAGCTTTCTTT	many	TRBJ1-1	16	TRBD1	TRBV12-3/TRBV12-4
CASSPQYTSGYYEQYF	TGTGCCAGCAGTCCCCAGTACACTAGCGGATACTACGAGCAGTACTTC	many	TRBJ2-7	16	TRBD2	TRBV12-3/TRBV12-4
CASSAYEQYF	TGTGCCAGCAGCGCCTACGAGCAGTACTTC	many	TRBJ2-7	10	-	TRBV5-8
CASSFMAGGNQPQHF	TGTGCCAGCAGCTTTATGGCAGGGGGCAATCAGCCCCAGCATTTT	many	TRBJ1-5	15	-	TRBV5-6
CSDFLAEYNEQFF	TGCAGCGATTTCCTAGCGGAGTACAATGAGCAGTTCTTC	many	TRBJ2-1	13	TRBD2	TRBV29-1
CASSLEGTGWRETQYF	TGCGCCAGCAGCCTGGAAGGGACAGGGTGGCGGGAGACCCAGTACTTC	many	TRBJ2-5	16	TRBD1	TRBV5-1
CASSQLAGAGDTQYF	TGCGCCAGCAGCCAACTAGCGGGGGCGGGAGATACGCAGTATTTT	many	TRBJ2-3	15	TRBD2	TRBV4-3